Each of the 20 T cell receptor beta chains below was sequenced from the same sample in a study of T cells in localized non-small cell lung cancer. Sequencing was performed with immunoSEQ multiplex PCR; in TCRdb, only in-frame clones are kept and a portion is missing. This sample has roughly 84,000 clones, with 88% found just once. This specimen consisted of peripheral blood, obtained before any cancer treatment. Receptor source: a woman aged 40 to 75 with stage I squamous cell lung carcinoma.

This chain links TRBV11-2 with TRBJ2-3, with 9 bases that match TRBD2. Losses at the gene ends were 2 bases for V and 3 bases for J; bases not matched to a gene: 6. This CDR3 has 16 residues. The germline CDR1 and CDR2 sequences are SGHAT and FQNNGV. CDR3 loop: CASSLFAAGGTDTQYF. CDR3 bases: TGTGCCAGCAGCTTATTTGCGGCGGGGGGGACAGATACGCAGTATTTT.

CDR3 residues: CASRRDGAYNSPLHF. DNA for the CDR3: TGTGCCAGCAGAAGAGACGGCGCCTATAATTCACCCCTCCACTTT. The chain is built from TRBV2 and TRBJ1-6; the D is unclear. The germline gives CDR1 SNHLY, CDR2 FYNNEI. V lost 6 bases to trimming and J lost 2 bases, with 11 bases between them. The CDR3 length is 15 residues.

This CDR3 is CASRFAGSGLFF. The CDR3 DNA is TGTGCCAGCAGGTTTGCAGGAAGTGGGCTCTTTTTT. The chain recombines TRBV2 with TRBJ1-4; D remains ambiguous. Germline lookup yields CDR1 SNHLY and CDR2 FYNNEI. The CDR3 consists of 12 residues. Deletions cut 6 bases from V and 17 bases from J, with 19 bases between.

The chain recombines TRBV15 with TRBJ1-2; perhaps TRBD1 as D (6 bases). The V gene's germline CDR1 is LNHNV and CDR2 YYDKDF (reference sequence). The V and J ends lost 4 bases and 4 bases respectively, with 10 bases between them. CDR3 size: 13 residues. The CDR3: CATSIGGGYGYTF. Here the CDR3 DNA reads TGTGCCACCAGCATAGGGGGAGGCTATGGCTACACCTTC.

V gene TRBV7-9 combines with J gene TRBJ1-4; D not certain. This CDR3 has 14 amino acids. Trimming left V 2 bases short and J 5 bases short, with 9 bases between. Per germline, CDR1 SEHNR and CDR2 FQNEAQ (reference sequence). CDR3 DNA: TGTGCCAGCAGCTTAACGTCCGGGAATGAAAAACTGTTTTTT. Its protein is CASSLTSGNEKLFF.

V and J are TRBV25-1 and TRBJ2-3, with 14 positions matching TRBD2. The length of the CDR3 is 15 residues. The germline gives CDR1 MGHDK, CDR2 SYGVNS. Unmatched junction bases numbered 5, after V lost 10 bases and J lost 2 bases. CDR3 nucleotide sequence: TGTGCCACCGCGACTAGCGGGGGGGTCACAGATACGCAGTATTTT. It specifies CATATSGGVTDTQYF.

The V call is TRBV2, the J call TRBJ2-6; D is uncertain. Trimming left V 7 bases short and J 0 bases short, with 13 bases between. The germline V gene encodes CDR1 SNHLY and CDR2 FYNNEI. The CDR3 is 16 residues long. CDR3 nucleotides: TGTGCCAGCACTAGGGCAGGAATCTCTGGGGCCAACGTCCTGACTTTC. Protein sequence: CASTRAGISGANVLTF.

J is TRBJ1-5 and V is TRBV6-5; possibly TRBD1 for D (6 bases). From germline, CDR1 is MNHEY and CDR2 SVGAGI. The CDR3 consists of 15 residues. The ends were cut back, 7 bases at V and 4 bases at J, with 17 bases in the middle. For the CDR3, the DNA is TGTGCCAGCAATCAGGACAGTAATAAGAATCAGCCCCAGCATTTT. It is translated as CASNQDSNKNQPQHF.

The CDR3 DNA reads as TGTGCCAGTAGTATAGCGACAGTCCCAGGGAATGAGCAGTTCTTC. This translates into CASSIATVPGNEQFF. The V and J genes are TRBV19 and TRBJ2-1, with D possibly matching TRBD1 (5 bases). Germline V lookup: CDR1 LNHDA, CDR2 SQIVND (reference sequence). This CDR3 is 15 amino acids long. V was pared by 1 base and J by 7 bases, with 14 bases between.

V gene TRBV19 combines with J gene TRBJ2-5, with a tentative D call TRBD2 (7 bases). Per germline, CDR1 LNHDA and CDR2 SQIVND (reference sequence). V gave up 3 bases and J gave up 7 bases, with 18 bases separating them. The CDR3 has 15 residues. CDR3 protein: CASSISDSGRGTQYF. The DNA for the CDR3 is TGTGCCAGTAGTATTTCGGACAGTGGGAGGGGGACCCAGTACTTC. Full variable domain (outside the CDR3, taken from reference TRBV19 and TRBJ2-5): DGGITQSPKYLFRKEGQNVTLSCEQNLNHDAMYWYRQDPGQGLRLIYYSQIVNDFQKGDIAEGYSVSREKKESFPLTVTSAQKNPTAFYLCASSISDSGRGTQYFGPGTRLLVL.

This chain links TRBV25-1 with TRBJ1-1; D call uncertain. This CDR3 is 12 amino acids long. V was clipped by 4 bases and J by 2 bases, with 5 bases between them. The V gene's germline CDR1 is MGHDK and CDR2 SYGVNS. CDR3 in amino acids: CASSVRNTEAFF. CDR3 bases: TGTGCCAGCAGTGTCAGAAACACTGAAGCTTTCTTT.

This chain links TRBV6-5 with TRBJ2-2; D unresolved. The CDR3 has 12 residues. Germline values: CDR1 MNHEY, CDR2 SVGAGI. V dropped 7 bases and J dropped 4 bases, with 7 bases sitting between them. CDR3 nucleotide sequence: TGTGCCAGCATGGTATCCACCGGGGAGCTGTTTTTT. Translated, it gives CASMVSTGELFF.

The chain carries TRBV7-9 and TRBJ1-1, with D perhaps matching TRBD1 (5 bases). This CDR3 has 14 amino acids. Germline V gene data show CDR1 as SEHNR and CDR2 as FQNEAQ (reference sequence). Trimming removed 0 bases from V and 2 bases from J, with 7 bases in between. CDR3 sequence reads: CASSLAGVNTEAFF. CDR3 nucleotides: TGTGCCAGCAGCTTAGCAGGGGTTAACACTGAAGCTTTCTTT. The full variable domain, with the rest looked up from reference TRBV7-9 and TRBJ1-1, is DTGVSQNPRHKITKRGQNVTFRCDPISEHNRLYWYRQTLGQGPEFLTYFQNEAQLEKSRLLSDRFSAERPKGSFSTLEIQRTEQGDSAMYLCASSLAGVNTEAFFGQGTRLTVV.

This clone occurred a few times. The V call is TRBV5-4, the J call TRBJ1-3; D uncertain. The V end was cut by 4 bases, the J end by 4 bases, with 12 bases between. The germline V gene has CDR1 SGHNT and CDR2 YYREEE (reference sequence). The CDR3 consists of 14 residues. This CDR3 reads CASSPNLEGNTIYF. CDR3 DNA sequence: TGTGCCAGCAGCCCAAACCTCGAAGGAAACACCATATATTTT. The full variable domain, completed using reference TRBV5-4 and TRBJ1-3, is ETGVTQSPTHLIKTRGQQVTLRCSSQSGHNTVSWYQQALGQGPQFIFQYYREEENGRGNFPPRFSGLQFPNYSSELNVNALELDDSALYLCASSPNLEGNTIYFGEGSWLTVV.

This sequence joins TRBV5-4 and TRBJ1-4, with D possibly TRBD1 on 5 matching bases. The CDR3 extends over 14 amino acids. The germline CDR1 and CDR2 sequences are SGHNT and YYREEE (reference sequence). Deletions cut 7 bases from V and 7 bases from J, with 17 bases between. The CDR3 here is CASSVGGDTEKLFF. CDR3 sequence (DNA): TGTGCCAGCTCTGTAGGAGGGGATACTGAAAAACTGTTTTTT. The variable domain in full, completed from reference TRBV5-4 and TRBJ1-4, reads ETGVTQSPTHLIKTRGQQVTLRCSSQSGHNTVSWYQQALGQGPQFIFQYYREEENGRGNFPPRFSGLQFPNYSSELNVNALELDDSALYLCASSVGGDTEKLFFGSGTQLSVL.

This rearrangement joins TRBV21-1 to TRBJ2-7; the table's D call, TRBD1, was not checked against the DNA. TRBV21-1 is a recognized pseudogene. The CDR3 covers 13 residues. CDR3 amino acids: CASSRDRADEQYF. CDR3 nucleotides: TGTGCCAGCAGCAGGGACAGGGCCGACGAGCAGTACTTC.

The chain combines TRBV5-1 with TRBJ2-3; 7 bases map to TRBD1. V gave up 4 bases and J gave up 1 base; unmatched junction bases: 3. The CDR3 contains 14 residues. Germline CDR1 is SGHRS and CDR2 is YFSETQ. In DNA form, the CDR3 reads TGCGCCAGCAGCGAAGGGACAGGCACAGATACGCAGTATTTT. Amino acids: CASSEGTGTDTQYF.

The rearrangement uses TRBV29-1 and TRBJ2-1, with TRBD1 matching over 7 bases. CDR3 length: 12 amino acids. With 8 bases clipped from V and 6 bases from J, the junction kept 7 bases outside the gene matches. Germline V gives CDR1 SQVTM, CDR2 ANQGSEA. The CDR3 bases are TGCAGCTTTCCGAAGGGGGCCAATGAGCAGTTCTTC. It translates to CSFPKGANEQFF.

The genes are TRBV6-5 and TRBJ1-1, with 11 bases fitting TRBD1. Germline V gives CDR1 MNHEY, CDR2 SVGAGI. The ends lost 2 bases at V and 0 bases at J; junction bases unmatched: 2. The CDR3 covers 16 residues. This chain's CDR3 is CASSYGTGGLNTEAFF. CDR3 coding DNA: TGTGCCAGCAGTTACGGGACAGGGGGACTGAACACTGAAGCTTTCTTT.

This chain connects TRBV11-2 to TRBJ2-1; D is undetermined. The V end was cut by 3 bases, the J end by 2 bases, with 11 bases between. Looked up from germline, CDR1 is SGHAT and CDR2 is FQNNGV. This CDR3 is 15 amino acids long. CDR3: CASSLGKGTYNEQFF. The CDR3 DNA sequence: TGTGCCAGCAGCTTGGGCAAGGGTACCTACAATGAGCAGTTCTTC.